One and the same sample provided the 9 T cell receptor beta chains below, sequenced in a study of spatial heterogeneity in lung cancer. TCRdb re-analysed the 5' RACE reads in MiXCR, keeping a single row per CDR3 protein. The table lists some 4,900 distinct CDR3 sequences, around 28% of them singletons. Noted time point: sample taken at primary tumor resection. From tumor, nontumor lung or frozen PBMC, whole RNA was taken unsorted for sequencing. The sample here was PBMCs, taken at surgery. Every receptor here comes from a male donor with early-stage non-small cell lung cancer.

The rearrangement joins TRBV21-1 to TRBJ2-7; the table names TRBD2, a call not compared with the DNA. TRBV21-1 is listed as a pseudogene. CDR3 length: 16 amino acids. The DNA of the CDR3 is TGTGTCAGCAGCAAAAAAAGGAAGGATACTAGTCGGGAGCAGTACTTC. This codes for CVSSKKRKDTSREQYF.

This clonotype appeared a few times. This sequence joins TRBV25-1 and TRBJ2-7; TRBD2 matches 14 bases. The CDR3 contains 14 residues. CDR1 is MGHDK, CDR2 SYGVNS, per germline. The V segment lost 10 bases and the J segment 1 base; nucleotides outside the gene matches: 3. The CDR3 sequence is CATRLAGGSYEQYF. DNA for the CDR3: TGTGCCACCAGACTAGCGGGAGGGTCCTACGAGCAGTACTTC.

This clonotype is classed as medium-sized. The gene calls are TRBV16 and TRBJ2-7; D call uncertain. The V end was cut by 2 bases, the J end by 9 bases, with 11 bases between. This CDR3 is built from 12 residues. CDR1 is KGHSY and CDR2 is FQNENV in the germline V gene. The DNA of the CDR3 is TGTGCCAGCAGCCAAAACTACGAAGGGCAGTACTTC. This translates into CASSQNYEGQYF.

This clonotype is medium-sized by share. The V gene is TRBV12-3 or TRBV12-4, the J gene TRBJ2-7; TRBD1 matches 8 bases. The trim removed 3 bases at V and 6 bases at J, leaving 10 bases unmatched. This CDR3 spans 15 amino acids. The CDR3 sequence is CASSFTAGGIFEQYF. The CDR3 DNA is TGTGCCAGCAGTTTTACGGCAGGGGGCATCTTCGAGCAGTACTTC.

By frequency in the sample, this clonotype is medium-sized. The chain couples TRBV1 to TRBJ2-7; TRBD2, as called in the table, went unchecked against the DNA. TRBV1 is described as a pseudogene. CDR3 size: 14 residues. CDR3 coding DNA: TGCACCAGCCAGATTAGAGGACTAGCGGCTGTCGAGTACTTC. As protein: CTSQIRGLAAVEYF.

This chain links TRBV6-6 with TRBJ2-5; D gene uncertain. This CDR3 comprises 12 residues. CDR1 and CDR2 (germline): MNHNY, SVGAGI (reference sequence). Trimming took 6 bases from V and 0 from J, leaving 5 bases between them. For the CDR3, the DNA is TGTGCCAGCAGCGGGTACCAAGAGACCCAGTACTTC. Amino acids: CASSGYQETQYF.

V gene TRBV7-2 combines with J gene TRBJ2-7, with D perhaps TRBD2 (6 bases). The CDR3 covers 15 residues. Germline loops: CDR1 SGHTA, CDR2 FQGNSA. Between the trimmed V and J ends, which lost 5 bases and 3 bases, there was a span of 17 bases. Written as DNA, the CDR3 is TGTGCCAGCAGCCCAAATGCGGGGAGTTTCTACGAGCAGTACTTC. This encodes CASSPNAGSFYEQYF.

This clonotype is labeled medium-sized (0.01 to 0.1%). The genes are TRBV5-6 and TRBJ1-1; D not resolved. Germline CDR1 reads SGHDT; CDR2 reads YYEEEE. The CDR3 loop spans 15 amino acids. The ends were cut back, 4 bases at V and 3 bases at J, with 16 bases in the middle. The CDR3 protein is CASSLGLPTDTEAFF. CDR3 sequence (DNA): TGTGCCAGCAGCCTAGGACTCCCCACGGACACTGAAGCTTTCTTT.

This clonotype is medium-sized by share. The chain links TRBV6-2 or TRBV6-3 to TRBJ1-5; TRBD1 matches at 9 bases. Germline trimming cut 5 bases from V and 0 bases from J; bases unmatched to any gene: 5. The CDR3 runs 16 residues. Germline lookup yields CDR1 MNHEY and CDR2 SVGEGT. The CDR3 DNA is TGTGCCAGCAGTGGGGACAGGGCGTATAGCAATCAGCCCCAGCATTTT. Its translation is CASSGDRAYSNQPQHF.